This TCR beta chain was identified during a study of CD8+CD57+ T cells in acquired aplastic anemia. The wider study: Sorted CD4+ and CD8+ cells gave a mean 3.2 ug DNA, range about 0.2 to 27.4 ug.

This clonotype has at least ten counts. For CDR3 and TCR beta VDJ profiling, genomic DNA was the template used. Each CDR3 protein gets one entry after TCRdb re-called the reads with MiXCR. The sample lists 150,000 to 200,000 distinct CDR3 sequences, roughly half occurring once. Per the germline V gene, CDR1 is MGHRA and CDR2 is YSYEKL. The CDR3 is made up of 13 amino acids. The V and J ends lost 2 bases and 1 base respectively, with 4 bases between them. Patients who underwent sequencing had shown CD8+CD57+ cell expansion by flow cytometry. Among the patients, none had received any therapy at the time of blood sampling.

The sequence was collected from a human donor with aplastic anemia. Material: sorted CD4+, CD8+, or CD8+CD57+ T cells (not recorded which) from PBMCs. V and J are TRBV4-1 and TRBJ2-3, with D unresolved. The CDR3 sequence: CASSQRGTDTQYF. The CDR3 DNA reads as TGCGCCAGCAGCCAACGGGGCACAGATACGCAGTATTTT.